This TCR beta chain originates from a study of blood T cell repertoires in COVID-19 (TCRdb year 2020). Notes on the research overall: The collaborator samples originated in the United States, Italy and Spain and spanned the acute and convalescent phases of COVID-19. A freely available public database, intended as a resource for researchers studying the immune response to SARS-CoV-2, is where the repertoires were released. Sample metadata almost always included a de-identified subject ID, COVID-19 status, age in years and sex. Deeply sampled blood TCRbeta repertoires from subjects exposed to, actively infected with, or recovered from COVID-19 were included in the dataset. The samples were drawn from the first 160 participants of the ongoing ImmuneRACE study and from some 1,300 subjects provided by 6 global collaborators. Where HLA class I and class II types were available, the types were taken from metadata supplied by the sample provider, not from assay-based typing. The material from the prospective study consisted of cDNA or gDNA derived from T cells, B-cell-depleted T cells, or PBMCs. Broader findings and caveats from the paper: The amount of clinical and demographic metadata varied by source and participant and was provided uncurated.

In its sample, this clone was seen a few times. The antigen it binds to is not known. No per-base quality is available; no much larger clone lies one base away. Looking up the germline V gene yields CDR1 SGHTA and CDR2 FQGTGA. The CDR3 runs 13 residues from the cysteine to the phenylalanine. Only the CDR3 portion is preserved as DNA: 39 bases, with reading frame beginning at the first base. V drops 5 bases and J drops 2 bases, leaving 6 bases in between. TCRbeta CDR3 regions were amplified from genomic DNA using the immunoSEQ Assay, a bias-controlled multiplex PCR. In the paper's pipeline: The number of nucleated cells in each sample was estimated by amplification of reference gene primers within the assay. To quantify the absolute abundance of each unique TCRbeta CDR3 rearrangement, sequence reads were collapsed and filtered. For each sample, productive Simpson clonality was calculated as the square root of Simpson's diversity index across productive rearrangements. What TCRdb holds here is the immuneACCESS table cut down to in-frame rearrangements. Part of the clones is not present; checked against another copy, under half of the missing clones reflect an unresolved V gene, and the others are unexplained. From that table come the V and J calls and clone size; the DNA was used to work out D and trimming. The sample data list some 200,000 clones, and 86% of these were observed just once. Of the sample, 5.5% to 7% falls within the top ten clones.

Collaborating institutions collected whole blood in K2EDTA tubes following their own protocols. Collaborator samples were shipped for TCRbeta analysis as frozen whole blood, isolated PBMCs, or DNA extracted from either sample type. This receptor was identified in an elderly man with acute or convalescent COVID-19. The chain uses TRBV7-3 and TRBJ2-2; no D gene is confidently identified. Sequenced sample: peripheral blood. The nucleotide sequence is given as TGTGCCAGCAGCACCTACAACACCGGGGAGCTGTTTTTT. This translates into CASSTYNTGELFF.